A selection of T cell receptor beta chains follows, all from one sample in a study of blood T cells in healthy people across ages. A single record per CDR3 protein comes from TCRdb applying MiXCR to the 5' RACE reads. There are about 560,000 distinct CDR3 sequences in the sample; 25% to 35% occur only once, and 3.6% lies in the top ten. The data also belong to a second study, concerning T cells of mothers and their children.

Sample: blood. These receptors were taken from a boy younger than 10 in good health. Both conserved end residues are part of each CDR3. Fields, in order: V gene, J gene, clone size, D gene, CDR3 protein, CDR3 DNA. The D gene is left open where the match is weak. A clone size is listed for some rows: how often the clone was seen (once, few, many), or a class if it is expanded.

TRBV30	TRBJ1-3	.	.	CAWSTGNTIYF	TGTGCCTGGAGTACCGGAAACACCATATATTTT
TRBV5-1	TRBJ2-1	few	TRBD1	CASSLVRVGTGRQNEQFF	TGCGCCAGCAGCTTGGTACGTGTGGGGACAGGGAGGCAAAATGAGCAGTTCTTC
TRBV29-1	TRBJ1-1	.	.	CSVEDRVLTEAFF	TGCAGCGTTGAAGATCGGGTCCTTACTGAAGCTTTCTTT
TRBV13	TRBJ2-3	.	.	CASSLGDGGDTQYF	TGTGCCAGCAGCTTAGGGGACGGGGGAGATACGCAGTATTTT
TRBV6-1	TRBJ2-7	.	TRBD1	CASRGQGASHEQYF	TGTGCCAGCAGAGGACAGGGGGCGTCCCACGAGCAGTACTTC
TRBV5-1	TRBJ1-5	.	.	CASSLGARQPQHF	TGCGCCAGCAGCTTGGGTGCCCGTCAGCCCCAGCATTTT
TRBV4-1	TRBJ1-4	many	TRBD1	CASSLAPGTVNEKLFF	TGCGCCAGCAGCCTCGCTCCCGGGACAGTAAATGAAAAACTGTTTTTT
TRBV20-1	TRBJ2-2	.	TRBD2	CSARMFGRAGELFF	TGCAGTGCTAGGATGTTCGGGAGGGCCGGGGAGCTGTTTTTT
TRBV27	TRBJ1-2	.	.	CASSFGRANYGYTF	TGTGCCAGCAGTTTCGGACGGGCTAACTATGGCTACACCTTC
TRBV2	TRBJ2-7	many	.	CASRIGWDTEYEQYF	TGTGCCAGCAGGATAGGCTGGGACACCGAATACGAGCAGTACTTC
TRBV20-1	TRBJ2-7	.	TRBD2	CSARSPWAGDEQYF	TGCAGTGCTAGATCCCCGTGGGCGGGGGACGAGCAGTACTTC
TRBV12-3/TRBV12-4	TRBJ2-4	few	TRBD1	CASSLDLGRQGAYTQYF	TGTGCCAGCAGTTTAGATCTGGGGCGACAGGGGGCGTACACTCAGTACTTC
TRBV12-3/TRBV12-4	TRBJ2-2	.	TRBD1	CASSPGTGVAGELFF	TGTGCCAGCAGCCCCGGGACAGGGGTGGCCGGGGAGCTGTTTTTT
TRBV27	TRBJ1-5	many	.	CASSLAPGQHQPQHF	TGTGCCAGCAGTTTAGCCCCGGGGCAGCATCAGCCCCAGCATTTT
TRBV20-1	TRBJ2-2	.	.	CSAIPRNTGELFF	TGCAGTGCAATCCCCAGGAACACCGGGGAGCTGTTTTTT
TRBV5-5	TRBJ2-3	.	.	CASSLDGARTDTQYF	TGTGCCAGCAGCTTGGACGGAGCCCGCACAGATACGCAGTATTTT
TRBV12-3/TRBV12-4	TRBJ2-5	few	.	CASSSRGTQYF	TGTGCCAGCAGTTCCCGTGGGACCCAGTACTTC
TRBV9	TRBJ2-6	.	TRBD1	CASSVPQGVDSGANVLTF	TGTGCCAGCAGCGTACCCCAGGGGGTCGACTCTGGGGCCAACGTCCTGACTTTC
TRBV29-1	TRBJ1-2	few	TRBD1	CSATPGQGDGYTF	TGCAGCGCTACACCGGGACAGGGGGATGGCTACACCTTC
TRBV20-1	TRBJ2-1	.	TRBD2	CSARDPTSGRRNEQFF	TGCAGTGCTAGAGACCCGACTAGCGGGAGACGCAATGAGCAGTTCTTC
TRBV20-1	TRBJ2-7	.	.	CSARTDHYEQYF	TGCAGTGCTCGGACAGATCACTACGAGCAGTACTTC
TRBV12-3/TRBV12-4	TRBJ1-1	few	.	CASSFSMNTEAFF	TGTGCCAGCAGTTTCAGTATGAACACTGAAGCTTTCTTT
TRBV10-3	TRBJ2-5	.	.	CASSYSKGTQYF	TGTGCCAGCAGTTACTCTAAGGGGACCCAGTACTTC
TRBV7-9	TRBJ2-3	.	.	CASSRRDSTDTQYF	TGTGCCAGCAGCCGCCGGGACAGCACAGATACGCAGTATTTT
TRBV6-1	TRBJ1-3	.	.	CASSLAVIGNTIYF	TGTGCCAGCAGTTTGGCAGTTATTGGAAACACCATATATTTT
TRBV4-3	TRBJ1-4	.	.	CASSPTSEGMKLFF	TGCGCCAGCAGCCCAACTTCTGAGGGAATGAAACTGTTTTTT
TRBV4-1	TRBJ2-7	.	TRBD1	CASSSSGTGDAEQYF	TGCGCCAGCAGCTCTAGTGGGACAGGGGATGCCGAGCAGTACTTC
TRBV9	TRBJ2-3	many	.	CASSVGSAATDTQYF	TGTGCCAGCAGCGTAGGAAGCGCGGCGACAGATACGCAGTATTTT
TRBV7-8	TRBJ2-5	once	TRBD2	CASSLLGGGSPQETQYF	TGTGCCAGCAGCCTCTTGGGGGGGGGTTCCCCCCAAGAGACCCAGTACTTC
TRBV20-1	TRBJ2-7	.	TRBD2	CSAILREGGYEQYF	TGCAGTGCTATTCTGCGGGAGGGTGGCTACGAGCAGTACTTC
TRBV6-1	TRBJ2-2	few	.	CASRNLRPLSNTGELFF	TGTGCCAGCAGAAACCTCCGGCCCCTTTCAAACACCGGGGAGCTGTTTTTT
TRBV6-4	TRBJ2-7	.	TRBD1	CASSSGQGTDYEQYF	TGTGCCAGCAGTTCAGGACAGGGGACTGACTACGAGCAGTACTTC
TRBV29-1	TRBJ2-7	few	TRBD1	CSGSTGGLSEQYF	TGCAGCGGTTCGACAGGGGGGTTGTCCGAGCAGTACTTC
TRBV7-9	TRBJ2-1	few	.	CASLVYPYNEQSF	TGTGCCTCCTTAGTATATCCCTACAATGAGCAGTCCTTC
TRBV27	TRBJ2-5	few	TRBD2	CASSLISGSRGEQYF	TGTGCCAGCAGTTTAATCAGCGGGAGTCGGGGAGAGCAGTACTTC
TRBV5-1	TRBJ1-2	few	.	CASSPDLGRVLGYGYTF	TGCGCCAGCAGCCCGGACCTGGGTAGGGTCCTTGGCTATGGCTACACCTTC
TRBV5-5	TRBJ2-1	.	.	CASSLGVEGEQFF	TGTGCCAGCAGCTTGGGGGTCGAAGGCGAGCAGTTCTTC
TRBV2	TRBJ2-7	few	.	CASAGTAVYEQYF	TGTGCCAGCGCCGGGACCGCGGTGTACGAGCAGTACTTC
TRBV10-2	TRBJ2-1	.	.	CASKARRDNEQFF	TGCGCCAGCAAAGCGAGGAGGGACAATGAGCAGTTCTTC
TRBV24-1	TRBJ2-3	.	TRBD2	CATSDWSGGIHGTTTDTQYF	TGTGCCACCAGTGATTGGAGCGGGGGGATCCACGGGACCACCACAGATACGCAGTATTTT
TRBV29-1	TRBJ1-2	.	TRBD1	CSDRTGSGRGYTF	TGCAGCGATCGGACAGGGTCGGGTCGTGGCTACACCTTC
TRBV7-2	TRBJ1-6	few	.	CASSLDKGRALHF	TGTGCCAGCAGCTTAGATAAAGGACGAGCCCTCCACTTT
TRBV7-6	TRBJ2-7	.	.	CASTLSGPGVGDEQYF	TGTGCCAGCACCCTATCGGGGCCGGGGGTAGGCGACGAGCAGTACTTC
TRBV7-9	TRBJ2-3	.	TRBD2	CASSPGLAGRTDTQYF	TGTGCCAGCAGCCCCGGACTAGCGGGGCGCACAGATACGCAGTATTTT
TRBV7-8	TRBJ2-5	.	TRBD2	CASSSIPRSGGEETQYF	TGTGCCAGCAGCAGTATCCCGCGGAGCGGGGGGGAAGAGACCCAGTACTTC
TRBV7-2	TRBJ1-1	.	.	CASSPRSQLEAFF	TGTGCCAGCAGCCCTCGGTCCCAACTGGAAGCTTTCTTT
TRBV13	TRBJ2-1	few	TRBD2	CASSLLGTSGSYPYEQFF	TGTGCCAGCAGTCTCCTGGGGACTAGCGGGAGCTATCCATATGAGCAGTTCTTC
TRBV4-1	TRBJ1-2	once	.	CASSQDSRYSLYGYTF	TGCGCCAGCAGCCAAGATTCGAGGTACAGTCTCTATGGCTACACCTTC
TRBV11-2	TRBJ2-1	.	TRBD2	CASSPQWSGVGLEQFF	TGTGCCAGCAGCCCCCAGTGGAGCGGGGTGGGTTTGGAGCAGTTCTTC
TRBV2	TRBJ2-2	.	TRBD2	CASRPTSLNTGELFF	TGTGCCAGCAGACCGACTAGCCTGAACACCGGGGAGCTGTTTTTT
TRBV27	TRBJ1-4	few	.	CASSSGTGEKLFF	TGTGCCAGCAGTTCCGGGACCGGGGAAAAACTGTTTTTT
TRBV5-1	TRBJ2-5	.	TRBD2	CASSLELAGLETQYF	TGCGCCAGCAGCTTGGAACTAGCGGGATTAGAGACCCAGTACTTC
TRBV6-5	TRBJ2-1	.	.	CASSYRLSYNEQFF	TGTGCCAGCAGTTACCGACTCTCCTACAATGAGCAGTTCTTC
TRBV6-2/TRBV6-3	TRBJ2-5	.	.	CASSYGPAAMLFQETQYF	TGTGCCAGCAGTTACGGGCCAGCGGCGATGCTTTTCCAAGAGACCCAGTACTTC
TRBV12-3/TRBV12-4	TRBJ1-1	many	.	CASSGGEGTEAFF	TGTGCCAGCAGTGGGGGTGAGGGAACTGAAGCTTTCTTT
TRBV7-7	TRBJ2-5	.	.	CASSLGRDPQETQYF	TGTGCCAGCAGCTTAGGCAGGGACCCTCAAGAGACCCAGTACTTC
TRBV27	TRBJ2-7	.	.	CASSPGVEQYF	TGTGCCAGCTCCCCAGGGGTCGAGCAGTACTTC
TRBV2	TRBJ2-3	few	TRBD2	CASRASGVNGDTQYF	TGTGCCAGCAGGGCTAGCGGGGTGAACGGTGATACGCAGTATTTT
TRBV7-8	TRBJ2-7	.	TRBD1	CASSLGWTGHYEQYF	TGTGCCAGCAGCTTAGGGTGGACAGGGCACTACGAGCAGTACTTC
TRBV12-3/TRBV12-4	TRBJ2-4	.	.	CASRQQGSSSMSLRGAKNIQYF	TGTGCCAGCAGGCAACAGGGATCCTCGTCGATGTCGCTTCGGGGGGCCAAAAACATTCAGTACTTC